This T cell receptor (beta chain) emerged from a study of cytomegalovirus exposure and HLA in healthy donors. This CDR3 comprises 13 residues. Trimming pared 7 bases from V and 0 bases from J, leaving 6 bases between. Germline CDR1 and CDR2: LNHNV and YYDKDF (reference sequence). 13 Jbeta primers and 60 Vbeta primers were used for the PCR. Generated by immunoSEQ multiplex PCR, the TCRdb table keeps only in-frame clones and is missing some. The sample has 150,000 to 200,000 clones, approximately 79% seen once; the top ten hold more than 12%. Comment on this clone: Its antigen is still unknown.

Study-wide points: There were a few CMV-associated chains whose specificity for CMV antigens was confirmed in vitro.

The specimen sequenced was PBMCs. The gene calls are TRBV15 and TRBJ1-4; D is undetermined. The sequence was obtained from a man between 50 and 59 years old in good health and CMV-seropositive. CDR3 sequence reads: CATTFATNEKLFF. CDR3 DNA sequence: TGTGCCACCACCTTTGCAACTAATGAAAAACTGTTTTTT.